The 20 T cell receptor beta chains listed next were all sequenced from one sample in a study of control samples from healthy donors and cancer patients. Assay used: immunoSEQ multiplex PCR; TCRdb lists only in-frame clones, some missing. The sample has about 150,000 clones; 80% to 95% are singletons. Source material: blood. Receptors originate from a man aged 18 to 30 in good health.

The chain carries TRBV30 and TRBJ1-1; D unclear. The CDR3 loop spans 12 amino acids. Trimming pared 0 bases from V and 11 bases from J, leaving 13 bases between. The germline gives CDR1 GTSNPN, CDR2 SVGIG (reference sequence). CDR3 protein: CAWSVHIGEAFF. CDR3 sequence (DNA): TGTGCCTGGAGTGTACACATCGGTGAGGCTTTCTTT.

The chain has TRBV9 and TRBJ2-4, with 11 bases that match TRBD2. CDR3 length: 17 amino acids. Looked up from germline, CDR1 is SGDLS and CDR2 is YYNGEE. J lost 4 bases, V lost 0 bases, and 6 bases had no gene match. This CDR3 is CASSVGIASGRKNIQYF. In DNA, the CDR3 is TGTGCCAGCAGCGTAGGGATTGCTAGCGGGAGGAAAAACATTCAGTACTTC.

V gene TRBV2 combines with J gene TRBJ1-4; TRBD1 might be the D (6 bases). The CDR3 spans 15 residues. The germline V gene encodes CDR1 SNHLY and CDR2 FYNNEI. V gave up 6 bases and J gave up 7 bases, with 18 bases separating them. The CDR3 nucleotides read TGTGCCAGCAGCGTGCGATGGGGGCAGAGTGAAAAACTGTTTTTT. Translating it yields CASSVRWGQSEKLFF.

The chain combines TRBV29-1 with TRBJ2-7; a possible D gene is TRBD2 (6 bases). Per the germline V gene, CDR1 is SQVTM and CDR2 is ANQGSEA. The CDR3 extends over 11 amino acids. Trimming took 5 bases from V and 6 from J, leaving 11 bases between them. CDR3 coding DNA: TGCAGCGTTTCTAGGGACTCCGAGCAGTACTTC. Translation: CSVSRDSEQYF.

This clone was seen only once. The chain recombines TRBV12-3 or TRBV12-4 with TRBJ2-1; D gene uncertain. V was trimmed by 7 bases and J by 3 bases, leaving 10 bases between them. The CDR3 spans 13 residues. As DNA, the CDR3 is TGTGCCAGCACCGGAGAGGTCTACAATGAGCAGTTCTTC. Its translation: CASTGEVYNEQFF.

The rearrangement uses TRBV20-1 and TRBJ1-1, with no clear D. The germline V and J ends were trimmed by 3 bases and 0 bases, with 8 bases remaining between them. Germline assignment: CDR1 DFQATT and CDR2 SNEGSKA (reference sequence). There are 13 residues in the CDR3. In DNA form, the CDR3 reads TGCAGTGCTAGTCGGGTCATGAACACTGAAGCTTTCTTT. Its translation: CSASRVMNTEAFF.

In DNA, the CDR3 is TGCGCCAGCAGCCATCAGGGGGGTGGCTCCTACGAGCAGTACTTC. Residues: CASSHQGGGSYEQYF. The V call is TRBV4-1, the J call TRBJ2-7, with a possible D match to TRBD1 (7 bases). Germline assignment: CDR1 MGHRA and CDR2 YSYEKL. V lost 3 bases and J 0 bases, leaving 12 bases between the germline ends. The length of the CDR3 is 15 residues.

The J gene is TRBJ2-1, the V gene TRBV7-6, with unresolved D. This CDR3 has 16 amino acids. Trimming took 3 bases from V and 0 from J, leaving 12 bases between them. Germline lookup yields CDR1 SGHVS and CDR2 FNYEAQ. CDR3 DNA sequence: TGTGCCAGCAGCTTGGAGCGCATGAGCTCCTACAATGAGCAGTTCTTC. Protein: CASSLERMSSYNEQFF.

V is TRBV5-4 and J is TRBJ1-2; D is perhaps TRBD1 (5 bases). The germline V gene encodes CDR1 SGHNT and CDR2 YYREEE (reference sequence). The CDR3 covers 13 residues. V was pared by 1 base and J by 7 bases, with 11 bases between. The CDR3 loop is CASSLIAGLGYTF. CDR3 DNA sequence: TGTGCCAGCAGCTTGATAGCGGGACTTGGCTACACCTTC.

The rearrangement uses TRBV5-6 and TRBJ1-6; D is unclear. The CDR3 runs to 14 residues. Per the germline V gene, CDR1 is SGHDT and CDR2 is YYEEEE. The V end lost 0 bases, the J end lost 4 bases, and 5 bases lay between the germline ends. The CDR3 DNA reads TGTGCCAGCAGCTTGGGCGGGTATAATTCACCCCTCCACTTT. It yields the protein CASSLGGYNSPLHF.

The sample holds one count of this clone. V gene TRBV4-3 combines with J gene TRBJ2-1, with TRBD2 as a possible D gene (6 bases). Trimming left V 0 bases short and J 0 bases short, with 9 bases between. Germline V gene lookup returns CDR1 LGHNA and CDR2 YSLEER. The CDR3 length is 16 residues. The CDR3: CASSQDLGGSYNEQFF. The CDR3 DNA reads TGCGCCAGCAGCCAAGATTTGGGGGGCTCCTACAATGAGCAGTTCTTC.

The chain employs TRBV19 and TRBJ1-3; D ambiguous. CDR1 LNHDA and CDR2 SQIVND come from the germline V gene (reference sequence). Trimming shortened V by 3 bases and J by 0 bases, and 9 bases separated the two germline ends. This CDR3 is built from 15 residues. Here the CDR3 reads CASSIYGHSGNTIYF. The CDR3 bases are TGTGCCAGTAGTATCTACGGTCACTCTGGAAACACCATATATTTT.

The CDR3: CASSLGSSYNSPLHF. DNA of the CDR3: TGTGCCAGCAGCTTAGGCAGCTCCTATAATTCACCCCTCCACTTT. The chain couples TRBV7-9 to TRBJ1-6; D ambiguous. With 1 base removed from V and 0 bases from J, the gap between germline ends came to 4 bases. The CDR3 runs 15 residues. From germline, CDR1 is SEHNR and CDR2 FQNEAQ (reference sequence).

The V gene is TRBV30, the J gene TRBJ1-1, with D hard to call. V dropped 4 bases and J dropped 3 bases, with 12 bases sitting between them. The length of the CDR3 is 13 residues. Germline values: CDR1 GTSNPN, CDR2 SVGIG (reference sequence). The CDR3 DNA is TGTGCCTGGACGGGGAGGAGGGACACTGAAGCTTTCTTT. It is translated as CAWTGRRDTEAFF.

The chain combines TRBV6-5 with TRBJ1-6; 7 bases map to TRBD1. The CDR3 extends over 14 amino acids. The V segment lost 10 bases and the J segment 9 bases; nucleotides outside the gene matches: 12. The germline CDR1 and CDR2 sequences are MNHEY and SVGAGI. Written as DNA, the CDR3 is TGTGCCATCTACAGGGGCGGATATGGTTCACCCCTCCACTTT. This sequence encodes CAIYRGGYGSPLHF.

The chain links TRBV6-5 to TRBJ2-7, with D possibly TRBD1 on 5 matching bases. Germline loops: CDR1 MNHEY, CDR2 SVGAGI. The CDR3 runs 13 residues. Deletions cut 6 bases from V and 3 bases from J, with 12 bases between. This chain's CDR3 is CASRSPGYYEQYF. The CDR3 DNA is TGTGCCAGCAGGTCTCCAGGGTACTACGAGCAGTACTTC.

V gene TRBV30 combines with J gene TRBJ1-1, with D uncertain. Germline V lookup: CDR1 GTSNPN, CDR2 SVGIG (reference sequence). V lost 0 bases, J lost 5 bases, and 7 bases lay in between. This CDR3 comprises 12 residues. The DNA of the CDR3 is TGTGCCTGGAGTGTTGGCGTTACTGAAGCTTTCTTT. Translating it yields CAWSVGVTEAFF. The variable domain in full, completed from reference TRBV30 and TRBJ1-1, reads SQTIHQWPATLVQPVGSPLSLECTVEGTSNPNLYWYRQAAGRGLQLLFYSVGIGQISSEVPQNLSASRPQDRQFILSSKKLLLSDSGFYLCAWSVGVTEAFFGQGTRLTVV.

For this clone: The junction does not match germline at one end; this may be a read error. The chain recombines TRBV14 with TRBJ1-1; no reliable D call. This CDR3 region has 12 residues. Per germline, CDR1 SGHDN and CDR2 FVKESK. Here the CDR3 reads CASSQGRLEAFF. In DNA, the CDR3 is TGTGCCAGCAGTCAAGGGAGACTAGAAGCTTTCTTT.

The DNA of the CDR3 is TGTGCCAGCAGTCCCTTGGCAGGTGCCTATGGCTACACCTTC. This sequence encodes CASSPLAGAYGYTF. This chain connects TRBV27 to TRBJ1-2, with unresolved D. V was trimmed by 5 bases and J by 4 bases, leaving 14 bases between them. This CDR3 has 14 residues. Germline V gives CDR1 MNHEY, CDR2 SMNVEV (reference sequence).

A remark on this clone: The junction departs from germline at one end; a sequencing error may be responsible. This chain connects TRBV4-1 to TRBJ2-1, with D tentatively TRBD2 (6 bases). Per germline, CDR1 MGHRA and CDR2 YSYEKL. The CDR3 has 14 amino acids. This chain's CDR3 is CASSQPRDLTYTVF. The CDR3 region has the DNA TGCGCCAGCAGCCAACCGCGGGACTTGACCTATACAGTCTTC.